One sample yielded the 17 T cell receptor beta chains listed below, sequenced in a study of Ad26.COV2.S vaccination and SARS-CoV-2 variants. Repertoires were generated with immunoSEQ multiplex PCR, while TCRdb's copy carries only in-frame clones and drops some. This sample carries 440,000 or so clones, roughly 88% of them seen once, and the ten largest clones take roughly 3.9%. Described treatment: over 15 received Ad26.COV2.S at low or high dose, single or two shots; about 5 received placebo; per-sample allocation not given. Sampling was performed 63 days after the first vaccine or placebo injection. Specimen: peripheral blood, collected in a trial of Ad26.COV2.S vaccine versus placebo. Receptors were obtained from a person aged 18-65 years who received the Ad26.COV2.S COVID-19 vaccine or a placebo.

The J gene is TRBJ2-2, the V gene TRBV19; 12 nucleotides align to TRBD1. J was trimmed by 7 bases and V by 7 bases; bases with no gene match: 4. Germline CDR1 reads LNHDA; CDR2 reads SQIVND (reference sequence). The CDR3 is 14 amino acids. The CDR3: CASTGTGGIGELFF. The CDR3 DNA reads TGTGCCAGTACTGGGACAGGGGGCATCGGGGAGCTGTTTTTT.

The rearrangement links TRBV6-1 to TRBJ2-1; 11 bases agree with TRBD2. Germline V CDR1 and CDR2: MNHNS, SASEGT. V lost 4 bases to trimming and J lost 2 bases; unmatched junction nucleotides: 4. The CDR3 totals 16 residues. The CDR3 sequence is CASSALAGGPYNEQFF. The CDR3 DNA follows: TGTGCCAGCAGTGCCTTAGCGGGAGGGCCCTACAATGAGCAGTTCTTC.

The chain employs TRBV30 and TRBJ2-1; TRBD2 is a possible D gene (5 bases). CDR3 length: 11 residues. CDR1 GTSNPN and CDR2 SVGIG come from the germline V gene (reference sequence). Trimming left V 2 bases short and J 8 bases short, with 7 bases between. The chain's CDR3 is CAWSMRDEQFF. The CDR3 nucleotides are TGTGCCTGGAGTATGAGGGATGAGCAGTTCTTC.

V and J are TRBV3-1 (or the pseudogene TRBV3-2) and TRBJ1-4; D gene unclear. Trimming stripped 1 base from V and 5 bases from J, with 5 bases between. The CDR3 runs 13 residues. Germline-derived CDR1 and CDR2 are LGHDT and YNNKEL (reference sequence). The CDR3 here is CASSQGINEKLFF. The CDR3 nucleotides are TGTGCCAGCAGCCAAGGGATCAATGAAAAACTGTTTTTT.

The chain uses TRBV19 and TRBJ2-2; D is possibly TRBD1 (5 bases). The CDR3 covers 13 residues. The V gene's germline CDR1 is LNHDA and CDR2 SQIVND (reference sequence). The germline V and J ends were trimmed by 10 bases and 3 bases, with 12 bases remaining between them. In nucleotides, the CDR3 is TGTGCCACAAAAGGGGTTGACACCGGGGAGCTGTTTTTT. It yields the protein CATKGVDTGELFF.

The chain is built from TRBV5-5 and TRBJ2-4; D is possibly TRBD1 (5 bases). V dropped 4 bases and J dropped 5 bases, with 13 bases sitting between them. Germline V gene lookup returns CDR1 SGHKS and CDR2 YYEKEE (reference sequence). CDR3 length: 14 amino acids. The CDR3 spells CASSPWGRENIQYF. CDR3 DNA: TGTGCCAGCAGCCCGTGGGGCAGAGAAAACATTCAGTACTTC.

The chain is built from TRBV5-1 and TRBJ2-3; possible D gene TRBD1, 7 bases. From germline, CDR1 is SGHRS and CDR2 YFSETQ. The CDR3 loop spans 16 amino acids. V was pared by 0 bases and J by 2 bases, with 13 bases between. The CDR3 sequence is CASSLVAGGLTDTQYF. CDR3 in DNA: TGCGCCAGCAGCTTGGTAGCAGGGGGACTCACAGATACGCAGTATTTT.

As for this clone: An end of the junction differs from the germline gene, which may be a read error. This chain connects TRBV7-7 to TRBJ2-3; 12 bases align to TRBD1. Germline lookup yields CDR1 SSHAT and CDR2 FNYEAQ (reference sequence). The CDR3 loop spans 15 amino acids. The CDR3 nucleotides read TGTGCTAGCAGCCGGGGGACAGGGGGCAAAGATACGCAGTATTTT. Translating it yields CASSRGTGGKDTQYF.

V is TRBV19 and J is TRBJ2-4; 9 bases match TRBD1. The ends lost 4 bases at V and 5 bases at J; junction bases unmatched: 12. This CDR3 has 17 amino acids. CDR1 and CDR2 from the germline V gene are LNHDA and SQIVND (reference sequence). For the CDR3, the DNA is TGTGCCAGTAGTACTCGACCGGGACAGGGTTTCCAAAACATTCAGTACTTC. Amino acid sequence: CASSTRPGQGFQNIQYF.

This chain links TRBV2 with TRBJ1-3; 9 bases line up with TRBD1. The CDR3 has 16 residues. V was clipped by 7 bases and J by 2 bases; unmatched bases: 9. Germline V gene lookup returns CDR1 SNHLY and CDR2 FYNNEI. The CDR3 sequence is CASNLQGAGAGNTIYF. CDR3 DNA sequence: TGTGCCAGCAATCTACAGGGGGCAGGTGCTGGAAACACCATATATTTT.

The genes are TRBV6-5 and TRBJ2-1; 8 bases line up with TRBD1. The junction had 5 bases not matched to a gene; V was cut back by 6 bases and J by 10 bases. Germline CDR1 is MNHEY and CDR2 is SVGAGI. There are 12 residues in the CDR3. The CDR3 sequence is CASSRQGREQFF. The CDR3 nucleotides read TGTGCCAGCAGCCGACAGGGGCGGGAGCAGTTCTTC.

The J gene is TRBJ2-7, the V gene TRBV7-2; D ambiguous. CDR1 is SGHTA and CDR2 is FQGNSA in the germline V gene. Between the trimmed V and J ends, which lost 4 bases and 4 bases, there was a span of 5 bases. This CDR3 is built from 11 residues. CDR3 DNA: TGTGCCAGCAGCTCACAGTACGAGCAGTACTTC. It specifies CASSSQYEQYF.

With regard to this clone: A much larger clone lies one base from this, so it may be a read error. V gene TRBV12-3 or TRBV12-4 combines with J gene TRBJ1-1; D unclear. Trimming took 6 bases from V and 2 from J, leaving 4 bases between them. This CDR3 has 11 residues. CDR3 sequence reads: CASSENTEAFF. The CDR3 DNA follows: TGTGCCAGCAGCGAAAACACTGAAGCTTTCTTT.

The chain employs TRBV5-5 and TRBJ2-7; D is possibly TRBD1 or TRBD2 (5 bases each). The CDR3 has 15 residues. The ends were cut back, 5 bases at V and 3 bases at J, with 18 bases in the middle. In germline, CDR1 is SGHKS, CDR2 YYEKEE (reference sequence). DNA of the CDR3: TGTGCCAGCAGTGTTTTAGGGGACCGCGACTACGAGCAGTACTTC. Amino acids: CASSVLGDRDYEQYF.

This clone was counted only a few times. V and J are TRBV3-1 (or the pseudogene TRBV3-2) and TRBJ2-2; TRBD1 matches at 7 bases. CDR1 and CDR2 (germline): LGHDT, YNNKEL (reference sequence). The CDR3 has 15 residues. J lost 5 bases, V lost 4 bases, and 7 bases had no gene match. This CDR3 is CASSPGDSRTGELFF. In nucleotides, the CDR3 is TGTGCCAGCAGCCCCGGGGACAGTCGGACCGGGGAGCTGTTTTTT.

V gene TRBV7-6 combines with J gene TRBJ2-7, with 10 bases fitting TRBD2. The germline CDR1 and CDR2 sequences are SGHVS and FNYEAQ. V was clipped by 0 bases and J by 3 bases; unmatched bases: 5. CDR3 size: 16 residues. In DNA form, the CDR3 reads TGTGCCAGCAGCTTAGCCCCGGGACTAGCGAACTACGAGCAGTACTTC. Amino acid sequence: CASSLAPGLANYEQYF.

The genes are TRBV6-2 or TRBV6-3 and TRBJ2-7; the D gene is possibly TRBD1 (5 bases). Looked up from germline, CDR1 is MNHEY and CDR2 is SVGEGT. The CDR3 contains 15 residues. V was pared by 4 bases and J by 0 bases, with 13 bases between. The CDR3, as DNA: TGTGCCAGCAGTTTCTTCTCCAGGGTCTCCTACGAGCAGTACTTC. The encoded protein is CASSFFSRVSYEQYF.